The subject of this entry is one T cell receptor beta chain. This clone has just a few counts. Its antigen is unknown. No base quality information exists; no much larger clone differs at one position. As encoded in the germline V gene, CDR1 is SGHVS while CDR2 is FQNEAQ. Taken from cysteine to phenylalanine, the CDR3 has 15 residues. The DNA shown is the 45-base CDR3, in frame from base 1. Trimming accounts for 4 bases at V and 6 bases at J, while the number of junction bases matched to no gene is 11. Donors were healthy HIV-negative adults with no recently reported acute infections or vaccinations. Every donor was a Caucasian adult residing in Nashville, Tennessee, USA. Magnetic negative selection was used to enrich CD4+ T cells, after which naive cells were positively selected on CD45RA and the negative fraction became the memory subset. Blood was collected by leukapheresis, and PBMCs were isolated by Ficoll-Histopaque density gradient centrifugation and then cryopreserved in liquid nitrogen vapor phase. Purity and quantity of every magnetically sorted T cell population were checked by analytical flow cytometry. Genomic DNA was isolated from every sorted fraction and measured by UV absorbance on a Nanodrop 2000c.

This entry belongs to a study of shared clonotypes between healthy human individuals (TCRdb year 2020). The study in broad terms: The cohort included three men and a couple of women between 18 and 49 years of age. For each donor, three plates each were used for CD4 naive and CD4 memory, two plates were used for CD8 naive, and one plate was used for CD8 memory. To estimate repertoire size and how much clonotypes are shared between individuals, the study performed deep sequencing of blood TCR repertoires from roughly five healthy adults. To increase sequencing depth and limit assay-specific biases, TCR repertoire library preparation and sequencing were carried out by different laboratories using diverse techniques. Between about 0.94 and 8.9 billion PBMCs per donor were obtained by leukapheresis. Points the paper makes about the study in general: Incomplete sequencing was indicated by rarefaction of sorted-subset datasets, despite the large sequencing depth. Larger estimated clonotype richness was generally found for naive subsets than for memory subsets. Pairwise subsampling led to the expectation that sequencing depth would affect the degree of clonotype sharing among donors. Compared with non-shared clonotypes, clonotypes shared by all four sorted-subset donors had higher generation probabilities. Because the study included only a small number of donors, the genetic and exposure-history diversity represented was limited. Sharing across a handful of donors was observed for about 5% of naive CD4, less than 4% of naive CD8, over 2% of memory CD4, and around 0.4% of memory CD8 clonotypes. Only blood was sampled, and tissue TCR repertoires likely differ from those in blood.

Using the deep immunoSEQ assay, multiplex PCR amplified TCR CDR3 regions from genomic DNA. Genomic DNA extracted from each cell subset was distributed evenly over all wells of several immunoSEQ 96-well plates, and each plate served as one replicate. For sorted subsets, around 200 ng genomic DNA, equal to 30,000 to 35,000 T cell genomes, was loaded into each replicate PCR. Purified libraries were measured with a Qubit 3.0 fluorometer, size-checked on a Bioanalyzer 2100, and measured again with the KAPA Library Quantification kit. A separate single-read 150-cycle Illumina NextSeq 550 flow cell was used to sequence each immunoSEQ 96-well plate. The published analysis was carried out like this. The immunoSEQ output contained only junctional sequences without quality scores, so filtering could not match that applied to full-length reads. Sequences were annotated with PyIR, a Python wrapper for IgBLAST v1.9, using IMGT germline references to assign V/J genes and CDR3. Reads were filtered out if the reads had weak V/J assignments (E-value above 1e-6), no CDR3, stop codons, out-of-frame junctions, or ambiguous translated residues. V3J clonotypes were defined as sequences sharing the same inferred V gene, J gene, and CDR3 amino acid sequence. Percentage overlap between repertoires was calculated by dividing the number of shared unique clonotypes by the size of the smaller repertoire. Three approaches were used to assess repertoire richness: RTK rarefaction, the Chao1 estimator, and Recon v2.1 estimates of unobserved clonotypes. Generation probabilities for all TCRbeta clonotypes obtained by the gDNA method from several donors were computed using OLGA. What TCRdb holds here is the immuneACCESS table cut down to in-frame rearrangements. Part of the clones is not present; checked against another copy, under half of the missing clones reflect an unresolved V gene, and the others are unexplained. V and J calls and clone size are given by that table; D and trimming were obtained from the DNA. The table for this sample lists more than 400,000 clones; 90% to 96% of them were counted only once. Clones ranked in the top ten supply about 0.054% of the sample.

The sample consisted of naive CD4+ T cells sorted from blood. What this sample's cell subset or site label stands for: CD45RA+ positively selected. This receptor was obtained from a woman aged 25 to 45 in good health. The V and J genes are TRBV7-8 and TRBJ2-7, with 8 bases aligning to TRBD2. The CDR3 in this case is CASSSPAGVAREQYF. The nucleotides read TGTGCCAGCAGCTCGCCAGCGGGAGTCGCGCGCGAGCAGTACTTC.